This record looks at one TCR beta chain sequence and its context. The antigen is undetermined. Assay used: immunoSEQ multiplex PCR; TCRdb lists only in-frame clones, some missing. The sample records 90,000 to 120,000 clones, around four fifths being singletons. This sample stems from a study of T cell clones after liver transplantation. Across the study: Until 12-24 months post-transplant, subjects got standard immunosuppression and no induction. At least one year of complete immunosuppression withdrawal without enzymes over twice normal defined tolerance.

V shed 6 bases and J shed 5 bases, with 11 bases lying between them. The germline V gene encodes CDR1 SGHTA and CDR2 FQGNSA. The CDR3 consists of 12 residues. Study findings and constraints: Circulating graft-donor-reactive CD4 TCRbeta sequences fell significantly post-transplant in 5 of 8 subjects. Donor-reactive sequences fell more than third party-reactive ones, suggesting partial deletion.

The sequence came from a human donor who received a liver transplant. This specimen consisted of CD4+ T cells from blood, obtained before liver transplant. V gene TRBV7-2 combines with J gene TRBJ2-7; TRBD2 is a possible D gene (5 bases). The CDR3 coding sequence is TGTGCCAGCAGAGGTGCGGGCGACGAGCAGTACTTC. This sequence encodes CASRGAGDEQYF.